This T cell receptor (beta chain) was documented in a study of blood T cells in healthy people across ages. Study-wide findings and caveats: It was found that TCR beta diversity correlated strongly with the percentage of naive T cells.

A sample-barcoded 5' primer and a J-beta primer mix were used in a second PCR of roughly 7 to 11 cycles. Every cDNA molecule bore a tag from a template-switch adaptor containing 12 random nucleotides. TCRdb re-called the 5' RACE reads with MiXCR, one entry per CDR3 protein. This table has around 1.5 million distinct CDR3 sequences, about 35% appearing once. The germline V gene encodes CDR1 SGHRS and CDR2 YFSETQ. The length of the CDR3 is 15 residues. This clonotype appeared many times. Its target is unknown. The junction departs from the called germline gene at one end, perhaps through a read error. Staff drew ten milliliters of peripheral blood from each donor.

The genes are TRBV5-1 and TRBJ2-1; D may be TRBD2 (5 bases). This TCR derives from a woman in her twenties or thirties in good health. The sequencing input was blood. The CDR3 sequence: CASSLGGGTYNEQFF. CDR3 sequence (DNA): TGTGCCAGCAGCTTAGGAGGAGGAACCTACAATGAGCAGTTCTTC.